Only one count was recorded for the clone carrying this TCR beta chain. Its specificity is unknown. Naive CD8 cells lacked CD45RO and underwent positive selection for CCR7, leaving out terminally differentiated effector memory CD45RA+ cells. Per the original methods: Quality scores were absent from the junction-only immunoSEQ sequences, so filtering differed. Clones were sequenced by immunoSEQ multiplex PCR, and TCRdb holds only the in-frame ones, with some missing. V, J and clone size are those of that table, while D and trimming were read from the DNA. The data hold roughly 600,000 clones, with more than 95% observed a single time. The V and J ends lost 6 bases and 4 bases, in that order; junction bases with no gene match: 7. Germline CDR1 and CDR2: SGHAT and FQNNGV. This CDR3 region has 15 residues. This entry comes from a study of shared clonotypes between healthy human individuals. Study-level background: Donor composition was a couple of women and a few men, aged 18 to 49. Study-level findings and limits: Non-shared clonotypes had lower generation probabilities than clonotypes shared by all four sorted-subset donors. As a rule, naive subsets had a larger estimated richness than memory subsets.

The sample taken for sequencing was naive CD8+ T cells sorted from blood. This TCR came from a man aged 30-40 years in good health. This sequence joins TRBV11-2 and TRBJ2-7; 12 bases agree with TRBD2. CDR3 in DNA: TGTGCCAGCAGGACCGGGACTAGCGGGTATTACGAGCAGTACTTC. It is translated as CASRTGTSGYYEQYF.